The entry that follows covers one T cell receptor beta chain sequence. The data were obtained in a study of blood T cell repertoires in COVID-19. Clones were sequenced by immunoSEQ multiplex PCR, and TCRdb holds only the in-frame ones, with some missing. The sample includes roughly 260,000 clones, roughly four fifths of them seen just once. This CDR3 is built from 14 residues. V shed 5 bases, J shed 3 bases, and the junction held 5 bases outside the gene matches. Per the germline V gene, CDR1 is SGHAT and CDR2 is FQNNGV. The TCR sequence derives from a woman aged 70-85 years with acute or convalescent COVID-19. Sequencing was carried out using peripheral blood. The V gene is TRBV11-2, the J gene TRBJ1-1; 8 nucleotides match TRBD1. CDR3 in amino acids: CASSVYRGDTEAFF. The DNA for the CDR3 is TGTGCCAGCAGCGTCTACAGGGGGGACACTGAAGCTTTCTTT.